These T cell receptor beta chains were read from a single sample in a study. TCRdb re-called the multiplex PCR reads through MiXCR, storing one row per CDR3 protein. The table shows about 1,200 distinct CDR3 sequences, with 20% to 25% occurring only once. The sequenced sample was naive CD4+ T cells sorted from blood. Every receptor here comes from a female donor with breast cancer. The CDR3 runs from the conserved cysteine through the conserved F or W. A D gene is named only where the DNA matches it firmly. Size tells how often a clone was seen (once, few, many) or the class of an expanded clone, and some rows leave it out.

CASSLGRTPPGYTF,TGTGCCAGCAGTTTGGGACGGACTCCGCCGGGCTACACCTTC,TRBJ1-2,-,medium-sized,TRBV12-3/TRBV12-4
CASSNPGFPGYTF,TGTGCCAGCAGCAACCCAGGGTTCCCTGGCTACACCTTC,TRBJ1-2,-,-,TRBV12-3/TRBV12-4
CASSLNRDGGYTF,TGTGCCAGCAGTTTAAACAGGGACGGCGGCTACACCTTC,TRBJ1-2,-,large,TRBV12-3/TRBV12-4
CASTTGDYGYTF,TGTGCCAGCACAACAGGGGACTATGGCTACACCTTC,TRBJ1-2,TRBD1,large,TRBV12-3/TRBV12-4
CASSPGTGKRGYTF,TGTGCCAGCAGTCCTGGGACAGGGAAGCGTGGCTACACCTTC,TRBJ1-2,TRBD1,medium-sized,TRBV12-3/TRBV12-4
CVNKPTGHYGYTF,TGTGTCAACAAACCGACAGGGCACTATGGCTACACCTTC,TRBJ1-2,TRBD1,-,TRBV12-3/TRBV12-4
CASSPRTGTILQGYTF,TGTGCCAGCAGTCCCAGGACAGGGACTATTCTGCAGGGCTACACCTTC,TRBJ1-2,TRBD1,medium-sized,TRBV12-3/TRBV12-4
CASSLVGGYTF,TGTGCCAGCAGTTTGGTGGGCGGCTACACCTTC,TRBJ1-2,-,large,TRBV12-3/TRBV12-4
CASSFRGAGYGYTF,TGTGCCAGCAGTTTCCGGGGAGCGGGCTATGGCTACACCTTC,TRBJ1-2,-,medium-sized,TRBV12-3/TRBV12-4
CASSLGHPNYGYTF,TGTGCCAGCAGTTTAGGCCATCCTAACTATGGCTACACCTTC,TRBJ1-2,-,-,TRBV12-3/TRBV12-4
CASSYGTVYGYTF,TGTGCCAGCAGTTACGGGACAGTCTATGGCTACACCTTC,TRBJ1-2,TRBD1,few,TRBV12-3/TRBV12-4
CASSPAGGKYGYTF,TGTGCCAGCAGTCCAGCAGGCGGAAAATATGGCTACACCTTC,TRBJ1-2,-,large,TRBV12-3/TRBV12-4
CASGPGQGRAGYTF,TGTGCCAGCGGACCCGGACAGGGGAGGGCCGGCTACACCTTC,TRBJ1-2,TRBD1,medium-sized,TRBV12-3/TRBV12-4
CASSLEKDYGYTF,TGTGCCAGCAGTTTAGAGAAGGACTATGGCTACACCTTC,TRBJ1-2,-,-,TRBV12-3/TRBV12-4
CASVYRDRANYGYTF,TGTGCCAGCGTCTACCGGGACAGAGCTAACTATGGCTACACCTTC,TRBJ1-2,TRBD1,large,TRBV12-3/TRBV12-4
CASRRTGQEGYTF,TGTGCCAGCAGACGGACAGGGCAAGAAGGCTACACCTTC,TRBJ1-2,TRBD1,medium-sized,TRBV12-3/TRBV12-4
CASSVTEDGYTF,TGTGCCAGCAGTGTGACAGAGGATGGCTACACCTTC,TRBJ1-2,-,few,TRBV12-3/TRBV12-4
CASTGTYGYTF,TGTGCCAGCACCGGAACCTATGGCTACACCTTC,TRBJ1-2,-,medium-sized,TRBV12-3/TRBV12-4
CASRDSLNYGYTF,TGTGCCAGCAGGGACAGCTTAAACTATGGCTACACCTTC,TRBJ1-2,-,large,TRBV12-3/TRBV12-4
CASSYLRQGSGYTF,TGTGCCAGCAGTTACCTCCGACAGGGGTCGGGCTACACCTTC,TRBJ1-2,TRBD1,large,TRBV12-3/TRBV12-4
CASSSTGVRMYGYTF,TGTGCCAGCAGTTCGACAGGGGTCAGGATGTATGGCTACACCTTC,TRBJ1-2,TRBD1,large,TRBV12-3/TRBV12-4
CASSFPGQNYGYTF,TGTGCCAGCAGTTTCCCGGGACAGAACTATGGCTACACCTTC,TRBJ1-2,TRBD1,medium-sized,TRBV12-3/TRBV12-4
CASSLLGVSGYTF,TGTGCCAGCAGTTTGCTGGGAGTCAGCGGCTACACCTTC,TRBJ1-2,-,medium-sized,TRBV12-3/TRBV12-4
CASSQGLEGYTF,TGTGCCAGCAGCCAGGGGTTGGAGGGCTACACCTTC,TRBJ1-2,-,medium-sized,TRBV12-3/TRBV12-4
CASSSYGTAYGYTF,TGTGCCAGCAGTTCCTACGGGACAGCTTATGGCTACACCTTC,TRBJ1-2,TRBD1,few,TRBV12-3/TRBV12-4
CASSQTGARGYTF,TGTGCCAGCAGCCAGACAGGGGCTCGGGGCTACACCTTC,TRBJ1-2,TRBD1,medium-sized,TRBV12-3/TRBV12-4
CASSRTTGNYGYTF,TGTGCCAGCAGTCGGACCACGGGGAACTATGGCTACACCTTC,TRBJ1-2,-,-,TRBV12-3/TRBV12-4
CASSFSHRGHGYTF,TGTGCCAGCAGTTTTAGTCACAGGGGACACGGCTACACCTTC,TRBJ1-2,TRBD1,medium-sized,TRBV12-3/TRBV12-4
CASGLPRGADGYTF,TGTGCTAGTGGTTTGCCCAGGGGAGCGGATGGCTACACCTTC,TRBJ1-2,-,large,TRBV12-5
CASSRDRGDGGYTF,TGTGCCAGCAGCAGGGACAGGGGTGATGGTGGCTACACCTTC,TRBJ1-2,TRBD1,large,TRBV12-3/TRBV12-4
CASSLRDRAGYTF,TGTGCCAGCAGTTTAAGGGACAGGGCTGGCTACACCTTC,TRBJ1-2,TRBD1,-,TRBV12-3/TRBV12-4
CASSFAARHGYTF,TGTGCCAGCAGTTTCGCGGCCAGACATGGCTACACCTTC,TRBJ1-2,-,medium-sized,TRBV12-3/TRBV12-4
CASSSSRTGEHGYTF,TGTGCCAGCAGTTCATCAAGGACAGGGGAACATGGCTACACCTTC,TRBJ1-2,TRBD1,medium-sized,TRBV12-3/TRBV12-4
CASTLGRGVGYTF,TGTGCCAGCACCTTGGGAAGAGGGGTTGGCTACACCTTC,TRBJ1-2,-,-,TRBV12-3/TRBV12-4
CASRSTGDNYGYTF,TGTGCCAGCAGATCGACAGGGGACAACTATGGCTACACCTTC,TRBJ1-2,TRBD1,large,TRBV12-3/TRBV12-4
CASSAGTGYFGYTF,TGTGCCAGCAGTGCCGGGACAGGGTATTTTGGCTACACCTTC,TRBJ1-2,TRBD1,medium-sized,TRBV12-3/TRBV12-4
CASSKNNYGYTF,TGTGCCAGCAGCAAGAACAACTATGGCTACACCTTC,TRBJ1-2,-,many,TRBV12-3/TRBV12-4
CASSLKVYGYTF,TGTGCCAGCAGTTTGAAGGTCTATGGCTACACCTTC,TRBJ1-2,-,medium-sized,TRBV12-3/TRBV12-4
CASSPAGDGYTF,TGTGCCAGCAGTCCCGCAGGGGATGGCTACACCTTC,TRBJ1-2,-,large,TRBV12-3/TRBV12-4
CASSLAGGDNYGYTF,TGTGCCAGCAGTTTAGCCGGAGGGGATAACTATGGCTACACCTTC,TRBJ1-2,-,-,TRBV12-3/TRBV12-4
CASSFGVRPNYGYTF,TGTGCCAGCAGTTTCGGCGTGCGCCCGAACTATGGCTACACCTTC,TRBJ1-2,-,large,TRBV12-3/TRBV12-4
CASSLNPDREGGYTF,TGTGCCAGCAGTTTAAACCCCGACAGGGAGGGCGGCTACACCTTC,TRBJ1-2,TRBD1,medium-sized,TRBV12-3/TRBV12-4
CASRGQGGYGYTF,TGTGCCAGCAGAGGACAGGGAGGGTATGGCTACACCTTC,TRBJ1-2,TRBD1,large,TRBV12-3/TRBV12-4
CASSFDRELSGYTF,TGTGCCAGCAGTTTCGACAGAGAGCTTTCTGGCTACACCTTC,TRBJ1-2,-,medium-sized,TRBV12-3/TRBV12-4
CASSLGRDGDTF,TGTGCCAGCAGTTTAGGTCGGGACGGGGACACCTTC,TRBJ1-2,-,medium-sized,TRBV12-3/TRBV12-4
CASSFTGAGYTF,TGTGCCAGCAGTTTTACAGGGGCCGGCTACACCTTC,TRBJ1-2,TRBD1,medium-sized,TRBV12-3/TRBV12-4
CASSPGQGLNYGYTF,TGTGCCAGCAGTCCGGGACAGGGCCTTAACTATGGCTACACCTTC,TRBJ1-2,TRBD1,-,TRBV12-3/TRBV12-4
CASRLTDAYGYTF,TGTGCCAGCAGATTGACAGACGCGTATGGCTACACCTTC,TRBJ1-2,-,-,TRBV12-3/TRBV12-4
CASRYRDRDYGYTF,TGTGCCAGCAGATACCGGGACAGGGACTATGGCTACACCTTC,TRBJ1-2,TRBD1,-,TRBV12-3/TRBV12-4
CASRRPGTGYGYTF,TGTGCCAGCAGACGGCCGGGGACAGGCTATGGCTACACCTTC,TRBJ1-2,TRBD1,-,TRBV12-3/TRBV12-4
CASSFGSRVYGYTF,TGTGCCAGCAGTTTTGGGTCCAGGGTCTATGGCTACACCTTC,TRBJ1-2,-,large,TRBV12-3/TRBV12-4
CASSRRTHYGYTF,TGTGCCAGCAGTCGCCGGACACACTATGGCTACACCTTC,TRBJ1-2,-,large,TRBV12-3/TRBV12-4
CASSLGTTSSDYTF,TGTGCCAGCAGTCTCGGGACAACCTCTAGCGACTACACCTTC,TRBJ1-2,-,many,TRBV12-3/TRBV12-4
CASSDLGDGYTF,TGTGCCAGCAGCGACCTTGGGGATGGCTACACCTTC,TRBJ1-2,-,medium-sized,TRBV12-3/TRBV12-4
CASSLNRVTNYGYTF,TGTGCCAGCAGTTTGAACAGAGTTACTAACTATGGCTACACCTTC,TRBJ1-2,-,medium-sized,TRBV12-3/TRBV12-4